This T cell receptor (beta chain) comes out of a study of CD8 T cells in ankylosing spondylitis. General study results and limits: Blood of patients with ankylosing spondylitis appeared to be characterized by a TCR beta motif of eight highly homologous variants. Disease-linked clones reportedly concentrated significantly in matched ankylosing spondylitis synovial fluid.

Comments on this clonotype: What it recognizes is unknown.

In making TCR beta libraries, quantitative 5'-RACE with molecular barcodes was used. Each CDR3 protein is one row after TCRdb ran MiXCR on the 5' RACE reads. The repertoire holds a few hundred thousand distinct CDR3 sequences, with roughly 8% as singletons. V lost 8 bases to trimming and J lost 3 bases; unmatched junction nucleotides: 9. Germline CDR1 is ENHRY and CDR2 is SYGVKD. There are 14 residues in the CDR3. The chain couples TRBV10-3 to TRBJ2-7, with TRBD1 matching over 8 bases. Sequencing was done on a sample of blood, either unsorted or a sorted T cell fraction (not recorded which). This sequence was found in a male donor with ankylosing spondylitis. This chain's CDR3 is CAIGKGQEIYEQYF. The CDR3 DNA reads as TGTGCCATCGGGAAGGGACAGGAGATCTACGAGCAGTACTTC.